This TCR beta chain was found in a study of vaccination and CD4 T cells after COVID-19. This clonotype turned up a few times. The antigen remains unidentified. Oncomine TCR Beta short-read sequencing was applied to DNA from cultured CD4+ T cells. TCRdb reanalysed the PCR reads using MiXCR and keeps one entry per CDR3 protein. The sample carries about 22,000 distinct CDR3 sequences, 46% recorded once. This CDR3 is built from 13 residues. Trimming stripped 4 bases from V and 9 bases from J, with 13 bases between. CDR1 and CDR2 (germline): MNHNS, SASEGT. Specified time point: late sampling 161 to 241 days after vaccination in a few convalescent patients. Treatment described: approximately nine-day PBMC culture with coronavirus spike peptide pools or control peptides (ViraFEST assay). Days 3 and 7 saw half the medium replaced with fresh IL-2 medium.

This chain links TRBV6-1 with TRBJ1-5; no clear D gene. This sequence originates from a human donor who had recovered from COVID-19. This specimen was CD4+ T cells from blood, cultured in vitro, taken about 7 months after SARS-CoV-2 vaccination. The CDR3 DNA follows: TGTGCCAGCAGTGCCGGACGCTCTCGGCCCCAGCATTTT. It is translated as CASSAGRSRPQHF.